These 9 T cell receptor beta chains came from one sample sequenced in a study of T-cell reconstitution after alpha-beta-depleted transplantation in children. Library preparation (for TCRbeta) was performed with unique molecular identifiers. TCRdb re-analysed the PCR reads in MiXCR, keeping a single row per CDR3 protein. The repertoire has hundreds of thousands of distinct CDR3 sequences, around 12% of them found once; the top ten carry 0.79%. Sequencing used PBMCs, obtained before TCRalphabeta/CD19-depleted stem cell transplant. Receptors were obtained from a girl aged 2 to 9 with congenital amegakaryocytic thrombocytopenia, due to receive a stem cell transplant.

In its sample, this clonotype was seen many times. The chain has TRBV10-3 and TRBJ2-2, with D hard to call. This CDR3 is built from 15 residues. Germline V gene data show CDR1 as ENHRY and CDR2 as SYGVKD. The germline V and J ends were trimmed by 0 bases and 0 bases, with 5 bases remaining between them. CDR3 loop: CAISESGPNTGELFF. The CDR3 DNA follows: TGTGCCATCAGTGAGTCGGGCCCGAACACCGGGGAGCTGTTTTTT.

This clonotype has ten or more counts. The gene calls are TRBV6-5 and TRBJ2-5; 7 nucleotides align to TRBD1. This CDR3 is 15 amino acids long. Per the germline V gene, CDR1 is MNHEY and CDR2 is SVGAGI. The V gene end was trimmed by 4 bases and the J gene end by 0 bases; junction bases not matched to a gene: 5. The CDR3 nucleotides are TGTGCCAGCAGTTCGGGACAGTCGTACCAAGAGACCCAGTACTTC. Translating it yields CASSSGQSYQETQYF.

This clonotype appeared a few times. The V call is TRBV7-2, the J call TRBJ2-2; D gene unclear. V lost 4 bases, J lost 6 bases, and 12 bases lay in between. Germline values: CDR1 SGHTA, CDR2 FQGNSA. The CDR3 is 14 residues long. The CDR3 here is CASSSVMHPGELFF. CDR3 in DNA: TGTGCCAGCAGCTCCGTCATGCACCCCGGGGAGCTGTTTTTT.

This clonotype was counted only a few times. V usage is TRBV12-3 or TRBV12-4 and J usage is TRBJ2-1; D remains ambiguous. Trimming removed 6 bases at V and 5 bases at J, with 8 bases between. The CDR3 spans 12 residues. The CDR3 nucleotides are TGTGCCAGCAGCCCCAACAACAATGAGCAGTTCTTC. The encoded protein is CASSPNNNEQFF.

This clonotype appeared many times. The chain uses TRBV7-3 and TRBJ2-3, with 13 bases aligning to TRBD2. The germline V gene encodes CDR1 SGHTA and CDR2 FQGTGA. V lost 5 bases, J lost 3 bases, and 11 bases stayed unmatched. The CDR3 has 18 amino acids. The CDR3 sequence is CASSPAGRTSGSTDTQYF. Written as DNA, the CDR3 is TGTGCCAGCAGCCCCGCGGGGAGGACTAGCGGGAGTACAGATACGCAGTATTTT.

This clonotype was detected a few times. The chain has TRBV7-3 and TRBJ2-6; D call uncertain. The CDR3 extends over 15 amino acids. Trimming removed 0 bases from V and 7 bases from J, with 10 bases in between. Germline V lookup: CDR1 SGHTA, CDR2 FQGTGA. For the CDR3, the DNA is TGTGCCAGCAGCTTAACCGGCAGTTTAGCCAACGTCCTGACTTTC. It encodes CASSLTGSLANVLTF.

The chain has TRBV7-3 and TRBJ2-7; TRBD2 matches at 7 bases. Germline CDR1 SGHTA, CDR2 FQGTGA. The CDR3 is 15 residues long. Trimming took 2 bases from V and 4 from J; bases not matched to a gene: 8. The chain's CDR3 is CASSLQAGEEYEQYF. In nucleotides, the CDR3 is TGTGCCAGCAGCTTACAGGCGGGAGAGGAGTACGAGCAGTACTTC.

Many counts were recorded for this clonotype. V is TRBV6-6 and J is TRBJ1-1; D call uncertain. From germline, CDR1 is MNHNY and CDR2 SVGAGI (reference sequence). This CDR3 contains 13 residues. The V gene lost 10 bases and the J gene lost 4 bases, with 16 bases spanning the gap. CDR3 protein: CATHLEGSTEAFF. The CDR3 region has the DNA TGTGCCACCCACCTCGAGGGCAGCACTGAAGCTTTCTTT.

This chain joins TRBV20-1 and TRBJ2-5, with TRBD2 matching 9 bases. CDR1 is DFQATT and CDR2 is SNEGSKA in the germline V gene (reference sequence). The trim removed 4 bases at V and 3 bases at J, leaving 0 bases unmatched. This CDR3 is built from 12 residues. DNA of the CDR3: TGCAGTGCTACTAGCGGGGAAGAGACCCAGTACTTC. Translated: CSATSGEETQYF.